This T cell receptor beta chain was identified during a study of blood T cell repertoires in COVID-19. Across the whole study: The analysed material was cDNA or gDNA that came from T cells, B-cell-depleted T cells, or PBMCs.

V lost 5 bases, J lost 4 bases, and 11 bases lay in between. The CDR3 totals 14 residues. Germline loops: CDR1 SGHVS, CDR2 FNYEAQ. TCRdb keeps only in-frame clones here, not all; method: immunoSEQ multiplex PCR. The sample lists around 55,000 clones; around 90% were seen once. The chain carries TRBV7-6 and TRBJ2-2; D is ambiguous. The TCR comes from a human donor with active COVID-19. The donor label of this sample is uncertain. The sequencing input was peripheral blood. The CDR3 is CASSPDVPTGELFF. The CDR3 DNA reads TGTGCCAGCAGCCCAGATGTTCCCACCGGGGAGCTGTTTTTT.